Below, 11 T cell receptor beta chains from the same sample are listed, as sequenced in a study of OX40 agonist ivuxolimab in advanced cancers. Data came from immunoSEQ multiplex PCR; TCRdb stores just in-frame clones and leaves some out. The sample lists 20,000 to 30,000 clones, roughly 73% occurring once. The material was CD4+ or CD8+ T cells sorted from blood, obtained in a trial of the OX40 agonist ivuxolimab. The source is an adult with an advanced solid tumor such as melanoma, head and neck, liver or kidney cancer.

In its sample, this clone was seen once. This chain joins TRBV27 and TRBJ2-1; TRBD1 matches 8 bases. The germline CDR1 and CDR2 sequences are MNHEY and SMNVEV (reference sequence). The CDR3 extends over 13 amino acids. Trimming cost V 11 bases and J 6 bases; bases outside gene matches: 9. Written as DNA, the CDR3 is TGTGCCGTCAGAGGAGGACAGGGCAATGAGCAGTTCTTC. It specifies CAVRGGQGNEQFF.

This CDR3 reads CASSQKTGRLETQYF. The DNA for the CDR3 is TGCGCCAGCAGTCAAAAAACAGGGCGGCTAGAGACCCAGTACTTC. This chain uses TRBV23-1 with TRBJ2-5, with D possibly TRBD1 on 6 matching bases. TRBV23-1 is classed as an ORF, of uncertain function. The CDR3 is 15 amino acids. V lost 2 bases and J lost 4, with 14 bases in between.

The V gene is TRBV4-3, the J gene TRBJ1-5; 7 bases line up with TRBD1. The V and J ends lost 6 bases and 3 bases, in that order; junction bases with no gene match: 8. Germline values: CDR1 LGHNA, CDR2 YSLEER. The CDR3 has 15 residues. CDR3 region: CASSLRGENNQPQHF. The CDR3 nucleotides are TGCGCCAGCAGTCTCAGGGGGGAAAACAATCAGCCCCAGCATTTT.

The gene calls are TRBV28 and TRBJ2-1; D gene uncertain. The CDR3 consists of 14 residues. CDR1 and CDR2 (germline): MDHEN, SYDVKM. The V and J ends lost 5 bases and 8 bases respectively, with 16 bases between them. CDR3 loop: CASSTRPWLDEQFF. CDR3 coding DNA: TGTGCCAGCAGTACGCGTCCGTGGTTGGATGAGCAGTTCTTC.

This clone has just one count. This chain connects TRBV19 to TRBJ2-7; D is possibly TRBD2 (6 bases). Trimming took 7 bases from V and 7 from J, leaving 17 bases between them. This CDR3 region has 13 residues. From germline, CDR1 is LNHDA and CDR2 SQIVND (reference sequence). CDR3 DNA: TGTGCCAGTACGGCGGGACGGGTGGGGGAGCAGTACTTC. Translating it yields CASTAGRVGEQYF.

The V gene is TRBV28, the J gene TRBJ1-2; 7 nucleotides align to TRBD1. Germline lookup yields CDR1 MDHEN and CDR2 SYDVKM. Trimming removed 9 bases from V and 4 bases from J; junction bases left unmatched: 11. The CDR3 consists of 14 residues. Here the CDR3 reads CASLRDRGAYGYTF. For the CDR3, the DNA is TGTGCCAGTCTCCGGGACAGAGGGGCCTATGGCTACACCTTC.

This clone was seen only once. V is TRBV5-6 and J is TRBJ2-1; D is possibly TRBD2 (5 bases). Trimming removed 0 bases from V and 9 bases from J, with 13 bases in between. CDR1 and CDR2 from the germline V gene are SGHDT and YYEEEE. The length of the CDR3 is 14 residues. CDR3 region: CASSLELAWFEQFF. The CDR3 DNA reads TGTGCCAGCAGCTTGGAGCTAGCATGGTTTGAGCAGTTCTTC.

The rearrangement joins TRBV7-9 to TRBJ1-3; D is possibly TRBD1 (5 bases). CDR1 and CDR2 from the germline V gene are SEHNR and FQNEAQ (reference sequence). The V gene lost 1 base and the J gene lost 4 bases, with 17 bases spanning the gap. This CDR3 has 17 amino acids. CDR3 DNA sequence: TGTGCCAGCAGCTTAGTGGGCCCCAACAGGTCAGGAAACACCATATATTTT. Translation: CASSLVGPNRSGNTIYF.

V and J are TRBV9 and TRBJ2-5; 7 nucleotides agree with TRBD1. The V segment lost 0 bases and the J segment 5 bases; nucleotides outside the gene matches: 4. There are 14 residues in the CDR3. Germline-derived CDR1 and CDR2 are SGDLS and YYNGEE. Written as DNA, the CDR3 is TGTGCCAGCAGCGTAGCTGGGACAGCTGAGACCCAGTACTTC. Its translation is CASSVAGTAETQYF. The full variable domain, with the rest looked up from reference TRBV9 and TRBJ2-5, is DSGVTQTPKHLITATGQRVTLRCSPRSGDLSVYWYQQSLDQGLQFLIQYYNGEERAKGNILERFSAQQFPDLHSELNLSSLELGDSALYFCASSVAGTAETQYFGPGTRLLVL.

Only a few counts were recorded for this clone. The chain has TRBV9 and TRBJ1-2, with D possibly TRBD1 on 5 matching bases. This CDR3 is built from 16 residues. Germline CDR1 and CDR2: SGDLS and YYNGEE. Trimming left V 3 bases short and J 4 bases short, with 19 bases between. The CDR3 DNA is TGTGCCAGCAGCGCTCGACAGTCCCCCGGGGGCTATGGCTACACCTTC. It is translated as CASSARQSPGGYGYTF.

The genes are TRBV2 and TRBJ2-1; D tentatively reads TRBD1 or TRBD2 (5 bases each). The CDR3 loop spans 12 amino acids. The germline gives CDR1 SNHLY, CDR2 FYNNEI. The ends were cut back, 5 bases at V and 9 bases at J, with 11 bases in the middle. The CDR3 here is CASSFDGAEQFF. In DNA form, the CDR3 reads TGTGCCAGCAGTTTCGACGGGGCTGAGCAGTTCTTC.